Here is one T cell receptor (beta chain) with its context. These data are taken from a study of blood T cell repertoires in COVID-19. Study overall: From the United States, Italy and Spain came samples of acute and convalescent COVID-19. The cDNA or gDNA used as material had been derived from T cells, B-cell-depleted T cells, or PBMCs.

Germline V lookup: CDR1 MNHEY, CDR2 SMNVEV (reference sequence). CDR3 length: 14 amino acids. After removal of 6 bases from V and 7 bases from J, the junction contained 8 bases not matched to a gene. Measured with immunoSEQ multiplex PCR; TCRdb has only the in-frame clones, and not every one. The sample gives tens of thousands of clones, approximately 76% of which show up once; more than 6.5% is in the top ten. This receptor was identified in a man in his sixties or seventies with acute or convalescent COVID-19. The chain recombines TRBV27 with TRBJ2-2, with 7 nucleotides matching TRBD2. Material for sequencing was peripheral blood. CDR3 amino acids: CASSPAGVSGELFF. In DNA form, the CDR3 reads TGTGCCAGCAGCCCGGCGGGGGTGAGCGGGGAGCTGTTTTTT.